This TCR beta chain was found in a study of CD4+ T cells in melanoma. Findings and caveats of the study: CD8+ T cell, macrophage and B cell function reportedly correlated with neoantigen-specific CD4+ T cells. Reportedly, melanoma neoantigen-specific CD4+ T cells showed varied differentiation states.

Using immunoSEQ multiplex PCR, the repertoire was profiled, and TCRdb retains in-frame clones only, with some absent. Of more than 110,000 clones listed, around nine tenths are singletons. With respect to this clone: The antigen remains unidentified.

The CDR3 runs 13 residues. The ends were cut back, 2 bases at V and 3 bases at J, with 10 bases in the middle. The germline CDR1 and CDR2 sequences are GTSNPN and SVGIG (reference sequence). The sequence derives from a human donor with melanoma. The V gene is TRBV30, the J gene TRBJ2-5; weak D call: TRBD2 (6 bases). The CDR3 loop is CAWSRGTEETQYF. In DNA, the CDR3 is TGTGCCTGGAGTCGGGGGACGGAAGAGACCCAGTACTTC. The whole variable domain, remainder taken from reference TRBV30 and TRBJ2-5, is SQTIHQWPATLVQPVGSPLSLECTVEGTSNPNLYWYRQAAGRGLQLLFYSVGIGQISSEVPQNLSASRPQDRQFILSSKKLLLSDSGFYLCAWSRGTEETQYFGPGTRLLVL.